One and the same sample provided the 23 T cell receptor beta chains below, sequenced in a study of T cells after yellow fever vaccination. In TCRdb, the 5' RACE reads were re-called with MiXCR into one record per CDR3 protein. The repertoire holds some 160,000 distinct CDR3 sequences, with 7% to 10% as singletons. The source material was CD8+ T cells sorted from PBMCs, sampled 45 days after the yellow fever booster vaccination. The receptors were gathered from a man younger than 30 who received the YFV17D yellow fever vaccine.

This rearrangement joins TRBV6-5 to TRBJ2-5, with D tentatively TRBD1 or TRBD2 (5 bases each). The germline CDR1 and CDR2 sequences are MNHEY and SVGAGI. The length of the CDR3 is 15 residues. V lost 2 bases and J 5 bases, leaving 15 bases between the germline ends. The CDR3 bases are TGTGCCAGCAGTTACCAACCCGGGACCGTCGAGACCCAGTACTTC. Residues: CASSYQPGTVETQYF.

This clonotype was seen a handful of times. The chain recombines TRBV4-1 with TRBJ2-3; 9 nucleotides match TRBD1. Germline lookup yields CDR1 MGHRA and CDR2 YSYEKL. This CDR3 spans 16 amino acids. J was trimmed by 4 bases and V by 0 bases; bases with no gene match: 5. Here the CDR3 reads CASSQESGQGPDTQYF. CDR3 nucleotides: TGCGCCAGCAGCCAAGAGTCGGGACAGGGTCCAGATACGCAGTATTTT.

The chain links TRBV7-9 to TRBJ1-4; the D is unclear. The CDR3 sequence is 12 residues long. The germline V gene encodes CDR1 SEHNR and CDR2 FQNEAQ (reference sequence). Trimming stripped 0 bases from V and 6 bases from J, with 2 bases between. This CDR3 is CASSLADEKLFF. Here the CDR3 DNA reads TGTGCCAGCAGCTTAGCGGATGAAAAACTGTTTTTT.

CDR3 residues: CASAPPGQPLYGYTF. The CDR3 DNA is TGTGCCAGCGCCCCGCCGGGACAGCCTCTCTATGGCTACACCTTC. The chain joins TRBV12-3 or TRBV12-4 to TRBJ1-2; the match to TRBD1 covers 7 bases. The CDR3 has 15 amino acids. V dropped 8 bases and J dropped 4; count of bases not matched to a gene: 13.

The DNA of the CDR3 is TGTGCCAGCAGCTTACCTACGAATGGAAGGACTGGGAATGAGCAGTTCTTC. It yields the protein CASSLPTNGRTGNEQFF. This chain uses TRBV7-2 with TRBJ2-1; perhaps TRBD2 as D (5 bases). V lost 2 bases, J lost 7 bases, and 21 bases lay in between. The CDR3 is 17 residues long. In germline, CDR1 is SGHTA, CDR2 FQGNSA.

This clonotype was seen more than once but under ten times. This sequence joins TRBV7-9 and TRBJ1-2, with D unresolved. Germline V lookup: CDR1 SEHNR, CDR2 FQNEAQ (reference sequence). This CDR3 spans 15 amino acids. V dropped 5 bases and J dropped 1 base, with 14 bases sitting between them. CDR3 bases: TGTGCCAGCAGCGGATCCGGGATCCGTAACTATGGCTACACCTTC. Amino acids: CASSGSGIRNYGYTF.

The chain uses TRBV6-5 and TRBJ2-7; D may be TRBD2 (5 bases). V was shortened by 2 bases and J by 6 bases, with 17 bases between the two germline ends. This CDR3 contains 15 residues. Germline lookup yields CDR1 MNHEY and CDR2 SVGAGI. CDR3 protein: CASSYRRGFRSEQYF. The DNA of the CDR3 is TGTGCCAGCAGTTACCGACGGGGATTTCGGAGCGAGCAGTACTTC.

V usage is TRBV20-1 and J usage is TRBJ1-2, with 12 bases matching TRBD1. The ends lost 5 bases at V and 7 bases at J; junction bases unmatched: 8. In germline, CDR1 is DFQATT, CDR2 SNEGSKA (reference sequence). The CDR3 spans 14 residues. This CDR3 reads CSAAPGTGGAGYTF. CDR3 sequence (DNA): TGCAGTGCTGCCCCCGGGACAGGGGGCGCTGGCTACACCTTC.

The chain has TRBV6-5 and TRBJ2-5; perhaps TRBD2 as D (6 bases). V was cut by 0 bases and J by 1 base, with 9 bases left in between. CDR1 is MNHEY and CDR2 is SVGAGI in the germline V gene. The CDR3 spans 15 residues. DNA of the CDR3: TGTGCCAGCAGTTACTCTATGCGGGGCCAAGAGACCCAGTACTTC. Amino acid sequence: CASSYSMRGQETQYF.

The chain carries TRBV20-1 and TRBJ1-2; 7 nucleotides align to TRBD1. CDR3 length: 14 amino acids. The germline CDR1 and CDR2 sequences are DFQATT and SNEGSKA (reference sequence). Losses at the gene ends were 4 bases for V and 5 bases for J; bases not matched to a gene: 10. The CDR3 coding sequence is TGCAGTGCTAATAACCGGGACAGACTATATGGCTACACCTTC. Translating gives CSANNRDRLYGYTF.

This chain connects TRBV14 to TRBJ2-7; D perhaps matches TRBD2 (5 bases). Trimming removed 2 bases at V and 5 bases at J, with 10 bases between. There are 13 residues in the CDR3. Germline loops: CDR1 SGHDN, CDR2 FVKESK. CDR3 nucleotides: TGTGCCAGCAGCCAAATCGGGGAAGACGAGCAGTACTTC. Encoded protein: CASSQIGEDEQYF.

The chain carries TRBV6-2 or TRBV6-3 and TRBJ1-2; no definite D call. Germline CDR1 is MNHEY and CDR2 is SVGEGT. Trimming cost V 4 bases and J 7 bases, with 4 bases left between them. The CDR3 is made up of 10 amino acids. The chain's CDR3 is CASSSGGYTF. The CDR3 bases are TGTGCCAGCAGTTCGGGTGGCTACACCTTC.

This chain connects TRBV9 to TRBJ2-5; 7 nucleotides agree with TRBD2. V lost 4 bases, J lost 7 bases, and 13 bases stayed unmatched. This CDR3 comprises 15 residues. CDR1 and CDR2 (germline): SGDLS, YYNGEE. The CDR3 here is CASSPGGLAVGTQYF. DNA of the CDR3: TGTGCCAGCAGCCCTGGCGGGCTAGCGGTGGGGACCCAGTACTTC.

The chain couples TRBV6-1 to TRBJ2-2, with 7 bases that match TRBD2. CDR3 length: 16 amino acids. The germline CDR1 and CDR2 sequences are MNHNS and SASEGT. Unmatched junction bases numbered 12, after V lost 8 bases and J lost 3 bases. The CDR3 nucleotides are TGTGCCAGCCCCCCCCCGGGGGGTTCGTACACCGGGGAGCTGTTTTTT. Translated, it gives CASPPPGGSYTGELFF.

This clonotype appeared a few times. The CDR3 nucleotides read TGTGCCAGCAGCAGCCACAACGTCCTGACTTTC. Amino acids: CASSSHNVLTF. The chain recombines TRBV7-9 with TRBJ2-6; D gene ambiguous. The V end was cut by 5 bases, the J end by 9 bases, with 5 bases between. The V gene's germline CDR1 is SEHNR and CDR2 FQNEAQ (reference sequence). This CDR3 contains 11 residues.

This clonotype has more than one count but fewer than ten. V gene TRBV15 combines with J gene TRBJ1-3; unclear D gene. The CDR3 contains 13 residues. CDR1 is LNHNV and CDR2 is YYDKDF in the germline V gene (reference sequence). V lost 0 bases and J lost 8, with 8 bases in between. CDR3 nucleotide sequence: TGTGCCACCAGCAGAGATAGTTTTCACACCATATATTTT. It yields the protein CATSRDSFHTIYF. Full variable domain (missing parts from reference TRBV15 and TRBJ1-3): DAMVIQNPRYQVTQFGKPVTLSCSQTLNHNVMYWYQQKSSQAPKLLFHYYDKDFNNEADTPDNFQSRRPNTSFCFLDIRSPGLGDTAMYLCATSRDSFHTIYFGEGSWLTVV.

The genes are TRBV4-3 and TRBJ2-3; D is undetermined. The length of the CDR3 is 17 residues. Germline assignment: CDR1 LGHNA and CDR2 YSLEER. Between the trimmed V and J ends, which lost 2 bases and 4 bases, there was a span of 19 bases. In DNA form, the CDR3 reads TGCGCCAGCAGCCAATCATGGCCCTTAGGTAGATCAGATACGCAGTATTTT. Protein: CASSQSWPLGRSDTQYF.

This chain uses TRBV4-2 with TRBJ2-3; 8 positions agree with TRBD2. Per germline, CDR1 LGHNA and CDR2 YNFKEQ. The ends lost 0 bases at V and 4 bases at J; junction bases unmatched: 6. This CDR3 contains 16 residues. CDR3: CASSQDRAGGADTQYF. CDR3 bases: TGTGCCAGCAGCCAAGATCGCGCGGGGGGCGCAGATACGCAGTATTTT.

The chain couples TRBV27 to TRBJ2-7; 8 bases match TRBD2. V shed 5 bases and J 2 bases; nucleotides not matched to a gene: 8. This CDR3 region has 15 residues. Germline lookup yields CDR1 MNHEY and CDR2 SMNVEV (reference sequence). Here the CDR3 reads CASSPQTSATYEQYF. The DNA of the CDR3 is TGTGCCAGCAGTCCTCAGACTAGCGCCACCTACGAGCAGTACTTC.

The table lists this clonotype with a few counts. This chain joins TRBV3-1 and TRBJ2-5; TRBD2 aligns across 9 bases. V lost 0 bases, J lost 5 bases, and 7 bases stayed unmatched. The CDR3 has 16 residues. Germline V lookup: CDR1 LGHDT, CDR2 YNNKEL (reference sequence). In nucleotides, the CDR3 is TGTGCCAGCAGCCAAGAGGCGGGGGGGCCGTGGGAGACCCAGTACTTC. Translated: CASSQEAGGPWETQYF.

The sample holds a few counts of this clonotype. This chain uses TRBV2 with TRBJ2-4; D is perhaps TRBD1 (6 bases). Trimming removed 6 bases from V and 1 base from J, with 13 bases in between. This CDR3 is 15 amino acids long. Germline loops: CDR1 SNHLY, CDR2 FYNNEI. The CDR3 DNA is TGTGCCAGCAGGAGACAGGAATACGCCAAAAACATTCAGTACTTC. Protein sequence: CASRRQEYAKNIQYF.

Many counts were recorded for this clonotype. CDR3 protein: CASSLAGADTQYF. DNA of the CDR3: TGTGCCAGCAGCTTAGCGGGGGCCGATACGCAGTATTTT. The chain recombines TRBV6-2 or TRBV6-3 with TRBJ2-3, with TRBD2 identical over 9 bases. The germline V gene encodes CDR1 MNHEY and CDR2 SVGEGT. The V and J ends lost 6 bases and 6 bases, in that order; junction bases with no gene match: 4. The CDR3 is 13 amino acids.

The chain is built from TRBV6-6 and TRBJ2-7, with D possibly TRBD1 on 6 matching bases. From germline, CDR1 is MNHNY and CDR2 SVGAGI (reference sequence). The CDR3 runs to 14 residues. V lost 0 bases and J 1 base, leaving 7 bases between the germline ends. This CDR3 reads CASSYSGASYEQYV. Here the CDR3 DNA reads TGTGCCAGCAGTTACTCGGGGGCTTCCTACGAGCAGTACGTC.